A selection of T cell receptor beta chains follows, all from one sample in a study of blood T cell repertoires in COVID-19. Measured with immunoSEQ multiplex PCR; TCRdb has only the in-frame clones, and not every one. The sample has 90,000 to 150,000 clones, more than 75% seen once. The sample was peripheral blood. Every receptor here comes from a man in his sixties with acute or convalescent COVID-19. Each CDR3 is given with its conserved first and last residue. Fields, in order: V gene, CDR3 protein.

>TRBV6-2/TRBV6-3
CASSFTGVYGYTF
>TRBV28
CASRYTGGGNQPQHF
>TRBV7-3
CASSPRVLSYNEQFF
>TRBV5-4
CASSFKLAGEQYF
>TRBV4-3
CASSLLTRETDGYTF
>TRBV28
CASTRPPLANIQYF
>TRBV7-2
CASSLSGAYEQYF
>TRBV28
CASSSTSGINEQFF
>TRBV6-6
CASSIQAHNSPLHF
>TRBV28
CASSPSRTGSNQPQHF